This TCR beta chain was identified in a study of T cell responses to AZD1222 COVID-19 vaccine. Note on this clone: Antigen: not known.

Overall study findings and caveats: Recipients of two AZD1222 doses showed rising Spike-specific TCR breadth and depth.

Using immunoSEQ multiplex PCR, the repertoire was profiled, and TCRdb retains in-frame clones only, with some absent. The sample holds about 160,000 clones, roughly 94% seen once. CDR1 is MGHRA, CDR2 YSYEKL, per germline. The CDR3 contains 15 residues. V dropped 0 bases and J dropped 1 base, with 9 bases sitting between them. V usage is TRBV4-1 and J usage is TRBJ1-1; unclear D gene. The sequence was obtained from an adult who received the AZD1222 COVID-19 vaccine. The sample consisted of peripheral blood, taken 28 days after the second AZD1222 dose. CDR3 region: CASSQDWAANTEAFF. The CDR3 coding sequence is TGCGCCAGCAGCCAAGACTGGGCGGCGAACACTGAAGCTTTCTTT.